A selection of T cell receptor beta chains follows, all from one sample in a study of cytomegalovirus exposure and HLA in healthy donors. Data came from immunoSEQ multiplex PCR; TCRdb stores just in-frame clones and leaves some out. The sample lists 200,000 to 250,000 clones; just over 75% were seen once. The specimen sequenced was PBMCs. The receptors were sampled from a woman aged 60 to 75 in good health and CMV-seropositive. CDR3s include the opening cysteine and the closing phenylalanine or tryptophan. Fields, in order: V gene, clone size, D gene, J gene, CDR3 protein, CDR3 DNA. A D gene is named only where the DNA matches it firmly. Some rows have no size entry. The others give once, few or many, or a class for an expanded clone.

TRBV6-5	.	.	TRBJ2-1	CASRDNPTMEQFF	TGTGCCAGCAGGGACAACCCTACAATGGAGCAGTTCTTC
TRBV7-2	.	.	TRBJ2-1	CASSLSWTAYNEQFF	TGTGCCAGCAGCTTATCATGGACAGCATACAATGAGCAGTTCTTC
TRBV5-4	.	TRBD1	TRBJ2-7	CASSYRDSYEQYF	TGCGCCAGCAGCTACCGGGACAGCTACGAGCAGTACTTC
TRBV18	.	.	TRBJ2-7	CASSGNAGLVSYEQYF	TGTGCCAGCTCAGGGAACGCGGGTCTAGTCTCCTACGAGCAGTACTTC
TRBV6-5	.	.	TRBJ1-3	CASSYAGFSGNTIYF	TGTGCCAGCAGTTACGCGGGGTTCTCTGGAAACACCATATATTTT
TRBV6-1	.	TRBD2	TRBJ2-5	CASSEAGTSQETQYF	TGTGCCAGCAGTGAAGCAGGGACTAGCCAAGAGACCCAGTACTTC
TRBV7-6	.	.	TRBJ1-1	CASSLGSGREAFF	TGTGCCAGCAGCTTAGGGTCGGGGAGGGAAGCTTTCTTT
TRBV12-2	.	.	TRBJ1-1	CASWGENTEAFF	TGTGCAAGTTGGGGGGAGAACACTGAAGCTTTCTTT
TRBV11-2	.	TRBD2	TRBJ2-2	CASSLFIDSGGGAGELFF	TGTGCCAGCAGCTTATTTATTGATTCGGGGGGGGGTGCCGGGGAGCTGTTTTTT
TRBV2	.	.	TRBJ1-5	CASRGGFNQPQHF	TGTGCCAGCAGGGGGGGATTCAATCAGCCCCAGCATTTT
TRBV30	.	TRBD1	TRBJ1-6	CASHRDRDSPLHF	TGTGCCTCGCACCGGGACAGGGATTCACCCCTCCACTTT
TRBV10-1	.	.	TRBJ2-2	CASSDLDRTLVGELFF	TGCGCCAGCAGTGACCTCGACAGGACCTTGGTGGGGGAGCTGTTTTTT
TRBV10-2	once	.	TRBJ1-2	CASSELQRNYGYTF	TGCGCCAGCAGTGAACTCCAGCGAAACTATGGCTACACCTTC
TRBV5-1	few	TRBD1	TRBJ1-2	CASSPPYGTGDGYTF	TGCGCCAGCAGCCCGCCCTACGGGACAGGTGACGGCTACACCTTC
TRBV6-1	.	.	TRBJ1-2	CASSEARGKDGYTF	TGTGCCAGCAGTGAAGCACGGGGTAAGGATGGCTACACCTTC
TRBV5-1	once	.	TRBJ2-5	CASSLTGTPQETQYF	TGCGCCAGCAGCTTAACCGGGACACCTCAAGAGACCCAGTACTTC
TRBV6-1	.	.	TRBJ1-1	CASSSRTVMNTEAFF	TGTGCCAGCAGTTCGCGGACAGTTATGAACACTGAAGCTTTCTTT
TRBV6-5	.	TRBD1	TRBJ2-1	CASGQGALFEQFF	TGTGCCAGCGGACAGGGGGCCCTCTTCGAGCAGTTCTTC
TRBV6-1	.	TRBD1	TRBJ2-3	CASSEFWGSGTGLTDTQYF	TGTGCCAGCAGTGAATTCTGGGGTAGTGGGACAGGGCTCACAGATACGCAGTATTTT
TRBV5-1	.	.	TRBJ1-5	CASRASENSNQPQHF	TGCGCCAGCAGAGCTTCGGAGAATAGCAATCAGCCCCAGCATTTT
TRBV18	once	.	TRBJ2-7	CASSTGQGGNEQYF	TGTGCCAGCTCCACCGGGCAGGGGGGCAACGAGCAGTACTTC
TRBV18	.	.	TRBJ1-1	CASSPRAIPNTEAFF	TGTGCCAGCTCACCGAGGGCAATTCCTAACACTGAAGCTTTCTTT
TRBV19	.	.	TRBJ2-7	CASSGSSSYEQYF	TGTGCCAGTAGTGGGAGTTCCTCCTACGAGCAGTACTTC
TRBV7-3	.	TRBD1	TRBJ2-2	CASSLIRPGGGFANTGELFF	TGTGCCAGCAGCTTAATCCGTCCAGGGGGCGGTTTCGCGAACACCGGGGAGCTGTTTTTT
TRBV6-6	.	.	TRBJ2-7	CASSPQGAGHYEQYF	TGTGCCAGCAGCCCACAGGGAGCTGGGCACTACGAGCAGTACTTC
TRBV7-9	once	.	TRBJ2-5	CASSLSQAGETQYF	TGTGCCAGCAGCTTAAGTCAGGCAGGGGAGACCCAGTACTTC
TRBV28	.	.	TRBJ1-5	CASSLLSNQPQHF	TGTGCCAGCAGTTTACTTAGCAATCAGCCCCAGCATTTT
TRBV6-6	.	TRBD2	TRBJ2-1	CASRRLAGEIYEQFF	TGTGCCAGCAGGCGACTAGCGGGAGAGATCTATGAGCAGTTCTTC
TRBV15	.	.	TRBJ1-4	CATSRDKGWDEKLFF	TGTGCCACCAGCAGAGATAAGGGGTGGGATGAAAAACTGTTTTTT
TRBV11-3	few	TRBD2	TRBJ2-5	CASSPGTSGGVETQYF	TGTGCCAGCAGCCCAGGGACTAGCGGGGGTGTGGAGACCCAGTACTTC
TRBV19	.	TRBD1	TRBJ1-6	CASRMRTGQAYSPLHF	TGTGCCAGTAGGATGAGGACAGGTCAAGCCTATTCACCCCTCCACTTT
TRBV15	.	.	TRBJ1-5	CATSRGSGQPQHF	TGTGCCACCAGCAGAGGTTCGGGTCAGCCCCAGCATTTT
TRBV6-6	.	TRBD1	TRBJ2-1	CASSRDRVSDEQFF	TGTGCCAGCAGTCGGGACAGGGTTTCAGATGAGCAGTTCTTC
TRBV19	.	.	TRBJ2-2	CASSIQGGNTGELFF	TGTGCCAGTAGTATCCAGGGAGGAAACACCGGGGAGCTGTTTTTT
TRBV11-2	.	TRBD1	TRBJ2-5	CASSTDRVGEQYF	TGTGCCAGCAGCACCGACAGGGTTGGGGAGCAGTACTTC
TRBV5-1	once	TRBD1	TRBJ2-3	CASSLQGQGDTQYF	TGCGCCAGCAGCTTACAGGGACAGGGAGATACGCAGTATTTT
TRBV5-1	.	.	TRBJ1-2	CASSSGQMNYGYTF	TGCGCCAGCAGTTCTGGACAGATGAACTATGGCTACACCTTC
TRBV19	.	.	TRBJ1-1	CASSIAGNSNTEAFF	TGTGCCAGTAGTATAGCCGGGAACTCGAACACTGAAGCTTTCTTT
TRBV29-1	.	.	TRBJ1-2	CSVEEGAQGSGYTF	TGCAGCGTTGAAGAGGGTGCACAGGGAAGCGGCTACACCTTC
TRBV6-5	.	.	TRBJ1-1	CASSFPGAMNTEAFF	TGTGCCAGCAGTTTCCCGGGAGCCATGAACACTGAAGCTTTCTTT